The source of this TCR beta chain is a study of shared clonotypes between healthy human individuals (dated by TCRdb to the early 2020s). Some background on the complete study: The cohort included three men and a couple of women between 18 and 49 years of age. For each donor, CD4 naive and CD4 memory were each given three plates, CD8 naive was given two plates, and CD8 memory was given one plate. To estimate repertoire size and how much clonotypes are shared between individuals, the study performed deep sequencing of blood TCR repertoires from roughly five healthy adults. Different laboratories and diverse techniques were used to prepare libraries and sequence TCR repertoires, to increase sequencing depth and limit assay-specific biases. Per donor, leukapheresis produced somewhere between about 0.94 and 8.9 billion PBMCs. Study-level results and caveats: Even with the large sequencing depth, rarefaction of the sorted-subset datasets indicated that sequencing was incomplete. Naive subsets generally had larger estimated clonotype richness than memory subsets. Pairwise subsampling indicated that sequencing depth was expected to affect the degree of clonotype sharing among donors. Sampling was restricted to blood, and TCR repertoires in tissues likely differ from the TCR repertoires found in blood. When several donors were compared, the shared fraction of clonotypes was about 5.2% for naive CD4, less than 4% for naive CD8, roughly 2.5% for memory CD4, and less than 0.5% for memory CD8. Because the study included a small number of donors, the genetic and exposure-history diversity represented was limited. Compared with non-shared clonotypes, clonotypes shared by all four sorted-subset donors had higher generation probabilities.

Healthy HIV-negative adults with no recently reported acute infections or vaccinations were included as donors. Every donor was a Caucasian adult living in Nashville, Tennessee, USA. CD4+ T cells were enriched through magnetic negative selection, after which naive cells were positively selected on CD45RA and the remaining negative fraction served as the memory subset. Blood was collected by leukapheresis, and PBMCs were isolated by Ficoll-Histopaque density gradient centrifugation and then cryopreserved in liquid nitrogen vapor phase. Analytical flow cytometry was used to check the purity and quantity of each magnetically sorted T cell population. Each sorted fraction had its genomic DNA isolated and then quantified by UV absorbance on a Nanodrop 2000c. Using the deep immunoSEQ assay, multiplex PCR amplified TCR CDR3 regions from genomic DNA. Genomic DNA extracted from each cell subset was distributed evenly over all wells of several immunoSEQ 96-well plates, and each plate served as one replicate. Each replicate PCR for sorted subsets received around 200 ng genomic DNA, equal to roughly 29,000 T cell genomes. The purified libraries were quantified using a Qubit 3.0 fluorometer, sized with a Bioanalyzer 2100, and then quantified again using the KAPA Library Quantification kit. Each immunoSEQ 96-well plate was sequenced on its own single-read 150-cycle Illumina NextSeq 550 flow cell. The source study handled its data this way. Because the immunoSEQ output held only junctional sequences and lacked quality scores, the filtering could not match the filtering applied to full-length reads. To assign V/J genes and CDR3, sequences were annotated using PyIR, a Python wrapper for IgBLAST v1.9, with IMGT germline references. Reads were removed for weak V/J assignments (E-value above 1e-6), missing CDR3, stop codons, out-of-frame junctions, or ambiguous translated residues. V3J clonotypes were defined as sequences sharing the same inferred V gene, J gene, and CDR3 amino acid sequence. Percentage overlap between repertoires was calculated by dividing the number of shared unique clonotypes by the size of the smaller repertoire. Repertoire richness was assessed with RTK rarefaction, the Chao1 estimator, and Recon v2.1 estimates of unobserved clonotypes. For all TCRbeta clonotypes obtained by the gDNA method from four donors, generation probabilities were computed with OLGA. TCRdb took this table from immuneACCESS and kept in-frame rearrangements with V and J called. Such tables lack part of the clones; where checked against another copy, unresolved V genes explain under half of the gap, and the rest is unexplained. The DNA was the basis for D and trimming; V, J and clone size are from that table. Present in this sample are about 960,000 clones, 70% to 85% of which were seen just once. Together, the top ten hold approximately 1.5% of the sample.

The CDR3 runs 14 amino acids, cysteine and phenylalanine included. The kept DNA is CDR3 alone, 42 bases in frame from the first base. V drops 3 bases and J drops 4 bases, leaving 12 bases in between. From a lookup of the germline V gene (reference sequence), CDR1 and CDR2 are LNHDA and SQIVND. As regards this clone: This clone's antigen is unknown. No much larger clone is present one base from it, and per-base qualities are unavailable.

The chain employs TRBV19 and TRBJ1-1, with an unclear D gene assignment. This TCR came from a man between 18 and 35 years old in good health. The sequencing sample was made of memory CD4+ T cells sorted from blood. Explained via the paper, the cell subset or site label denotes: CD45RA-negative fraction. The CDR3 region has the sequence CASSISPPGTEAFF. The DNA sequence is as follows: TGTGCCAGTAGTATTTCCCCCCCGGGCACTGAAGCTTTCTTT.